Below are 11 T cell receptor beta chains sequenced from a single sample in a study of cytomegalovirus exposure and HLA in healthy donors. In the PCR, 60 Vbeta and 13 Jbeta primers were used. Repertoires were generated with immunoSEQ multiplex PCR, while TCRdb's copy carries only in-frame clones and drops some. The table records under 200,000 clones, around 74% of them present only once. The sample comprised PBMCs. These receptors came from a female donor in good health and CMV-seronegative.

The V call is TRBV29-1, the J call TRBJ2-3; no definite D call. V was pared by 5 bases and J by 8 bases, with 11 bases between. The CDR3 is 11 amino acids. Germline V gives CDR1 SQVTM, CDR2 ANQGSEA. The CDR3 bases are TGCAGCGTTCTCTTAGGAGCTACGCAGTATTTT. Protein product: CSVLLGATQYF.

This chain links TRBV28 with TRBJ1-5; D call uncertain. V was pared by 4 bases and J by 7 bases, with 11 bases between. CDR1 is MDHEN and CDR2 is SYDVKM in the germline V gene. The CDR3 runs 13 residues. CDR3 sequence reads: CASSSTLRQPQHF. DNA of the CDR3: TGTGCCAGCAGTTCCACCCTTCGGCAGCCCCAGCATTTT. Full variable domain (outside the CDR3, taken from reference TRBV28 and TRBJ1-5): DVKVTQSSRYLVKRTGEKVFLECVQDMDHENMFWYRQDPGLGLRLIYFSYDVKMKEKGDIPEGYSVSREKKERFSLILESASTNQTSMYLCASSSTLRQPQHFGDGTRLSIL.

The J gene is TRBJ1-2, the V gene TRBV2; TRBD1 agrees at 7 bases. J lost 5 bases, V lost 8 bases, and 8 bases had no gene match. From germline, CDR1 is SNHLY and CDR2 FYNNEI. The CDR3 runs to 13 residues. The CDR3 DNA reads TGTGCCAGCCTTCTACAGGGGTTGTATGGCTACACCTTC. It is translated as CASLLQGLYGYTF.

CDR3 sequence (DNA): TGTGCCAGCAGTTACGACAGGGGGCTTGGCTACACCTTC. This translates into CASSYDRGLGYTF. This chain connects TRBV6-6 to TRBJ1-2, with 10 bases aligning to TRBD1. CDR1 is MNHNY, CDR2 SVGAGI, per germline (reference sequence). This CDR3 contains 13 residues. V gave up 2 bases and J gave up 7 bases; unmatched junction bases: 1.

This chain uses TRBV18 with TRBJ2-5; D might be TRBD1 (6 bases). Germline V CDR1 and CDR2: KGHSH, LQKENI. Trimming cost V 2 bases and J 5 bases, with 15 bases left between them. The CDR3 has 15 amino acids. CDR3 sequence: CASSPTGLARETQYF. CDR3 sequence (DNA): TGTGCCAGCTCACCAACAGGGCTGGCGAGGGAGACCCAGTACTTC.

The chain is built from TRBV9 and TRBJ1-4; D not certain. Germline lookup yields CDR1 SGDLS and CDR2 YYNGEE. The length of the CDR3 is 14 residues. V lost 2 bases, J lost 5 bases, and 10 bases lay in between. The CDR3: CASSVHPENEKLFF. Written as DNA, the CDR3 is TGTGCCAGCAGCGTTCACCCGGAGAATGAAAAACTGTTTTTT.

The chain joins TRBV7-8 to TRBJ2-7, with TRBD2 identical over 11 bases. The CDR3 length is 18 residues. The germline V gene has CDR1 SGHVS and CDR2 FQNEAQ. Trimming cost V 1 base and J 1 base; bases outside gene matches: 9. The chain's CDR3 is CASSLGLGGTSGSYEQYF. The CDR3 bases are TGTGCCAGCAGCTTAGGTCTGGGGGGGACTAGCGGATCCTACGAGCAGTACTTC.

This chain links TRBV7-9 with TRBJ1-4, with 8 bases lining up with TRBD1. From germline, CDR1 is SEHNR and CDR2 FQNEAQ (reference sequence). V lost 3 bases and J lost 3; bases outside the gene matches: 6. CDR3 length: 16 amino acids. The CDR3 here is CASSLDRENSNEKLFF. CDR3 in DNA: TGTGCCAGCAGCTTGGACAGGGAGAATTCTAATGAAAAACTGTTTTTT.

This clone was seen a handful of times. The chain uses TRBV7-3 and TRBJ2-2; D might be TRBD2 (6 bases). Germline loops: CDR1 SGHTA, CDR2 FQGTGA. The V gene lost 3 bases and the J gene lost 0 bases, with 8 bases spanning the gap. The CDR3 is 15 residues long. CDR3: CASSLGTPNTGELFF. CDR3 nucleotides: TGTGCCAGCAGCTTGGGGACTCCGAACACCGGGGAGCTGTTTTTT.

This chain links TRBV5-1 with TRBJ2-5, with a possible D match to TRBD1 (6 bases). The CDR3 spans 17 residues. Germline V gene lookup returns CDR1 SGHRS and CDR2 YFSETQ. Trimming took off 0 bases at V and 4 bases at J, with 19 bases between the two ends. The CDR3 DNA reads TGCGCCAGCAGCTTGGGTCGCCGGGCCAGGGGCCCAGAGACCCAGTACTTC. Residues: CASSLGRRARGPETQYF.

This chain joins TRBV19 and TRBJ2-7; 9 nucleotides line up with TRBD2. The germline V gene encodes CDR1 LNHDA and CDR2 SQIVND (reference sequence). V lost 5 bases and J lost 6; bases outside the gene matches: 17. CDR3 length: 17 amino acids. CDR3 DNA: TGTGCCAGTAGTGTCGCGGTCCTAGCGGGAAGGGCAGGCGAGCAGTACTTC. Translation gives CASSVAVLAGRAGEQYF.